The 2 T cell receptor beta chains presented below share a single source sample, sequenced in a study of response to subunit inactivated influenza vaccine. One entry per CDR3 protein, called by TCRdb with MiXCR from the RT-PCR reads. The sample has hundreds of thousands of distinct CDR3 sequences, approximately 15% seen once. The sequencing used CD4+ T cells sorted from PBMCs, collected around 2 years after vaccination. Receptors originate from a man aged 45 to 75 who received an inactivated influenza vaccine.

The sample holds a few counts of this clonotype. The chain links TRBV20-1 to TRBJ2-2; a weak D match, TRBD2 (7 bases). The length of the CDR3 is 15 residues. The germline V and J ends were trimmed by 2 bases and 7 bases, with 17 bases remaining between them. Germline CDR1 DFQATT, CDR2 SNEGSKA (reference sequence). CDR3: CSARRGGKAGGELFF. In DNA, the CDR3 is TGCAGTGCTAGAAGGGGGGGCAAGGCTGGCGGGGAGCTGTTTTTT.

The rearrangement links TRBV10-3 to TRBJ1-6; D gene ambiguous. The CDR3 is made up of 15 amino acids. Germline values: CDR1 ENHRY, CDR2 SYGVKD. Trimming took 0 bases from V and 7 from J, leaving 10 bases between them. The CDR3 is CAISESRTRNSPLHF. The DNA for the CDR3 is TGTGCCATCAGTGAGTCGCGGACTCGGAATTCACCCCTCCACTTT.